A single sample is the source of the 14 T cell receptor beta chains below, sequenced in a study of T-cell reconstitution after alpha-beta-depleted transplantation in children. A library of TCRbeta sequences, prepared with unique molecular identifiers, was generated. TCRdb re-derived calls from the PCR reads in MiXCR, one entry per CDR3 protein. The data hold some 600,000 distinct CDR3 sequences, with 15% to 20% observed a single time. This specimen consisted of PBMCs from the stem cell graft donor, obtained from the stem cell graft. All receptors come from a human donor who donated a stem cell graft to a child with acute myeloid leukemia.

The chain combines TRBV20-1 with TRBJ1-5; a weak D match, TRBD1 (5 bases). Germline assignment: CDR1 DFQATT and CDR2 SNEGSKA (reference sequence). The CDR3 loop spans 14 amino acids. Trimming removed 7 bases at V and 1 base at J, with 14 bases between. The CDR3: CSVPKTASNQPQHF. The CDR3 DNA reads TGCAGTGTGCCTAAGACAGCCAGCAATCAGCCCCAGCATTTT.

The chain employs TRBV12-3 or TRBV12-4 and TRBJ2-1; 8 nucleotides match TRBD2. The CDR3 loop spans 15 amino acids. After removal of 2 bases from V and 2 bases from J, the junction contained 2 bases not matched to a gene. The CDR3: CASSLTSGPYNEQFF. The CDR3 DNA reads as TGTGCCAGCAGTTTAACTAGCGGCCCCTACAATGAGCAGTTCTTC.

Only a few counts were recorded for this clonotype. The gene calls are TRBV9 and TRBJ2-7; either TRBD1 or TRBD2 may supply D (6 bases each). CDR1 is SGDLS and CDR2 is YYNGEE in the germline V gene. The CDR3 covers 15 residues. V lost 4 bases to trimming and J lost 5 bases, with 19 bases between them. The CDR3 nucleotides are TGTGCCAGCAGCCGCTCAGGAGGGGGTTCCAACGAGCAGTACTTC. It specifies CASSRSGGGSNEQYF.

The chain carries TRBV4-1 and TRBJ2-1, with 10 bases that match TRBD2. Germline CDR1 is MGHRA and CDR2 is YSYEKL. V lost 5 bases, J lost 6 bases, and 7 bases stayed unmatched. The CDR3 has 15 residues. The CDR3 region is CASSVLAGAPNEQFF. The DNA for the CDR3 is TGCGCCAGCAGCGTTCTAGCGGGGGCCCCCAATGAGCAGTTCTTC.

At least ten counts were recorded for this clonotype. The CDR3 DNA reads as TGCAGTGTGAGAGGGCAGTCCCAAGAGACCCAGTACTTC. It encodes CSVRGQSQETQYF. The chain joins TRBV20-1 to TRBJ2-5; D perhaps matches TRBD2 (5 bases). Germline lookup yields CDR1 DFQATT and CDR2 SNEGSKA (reference sequence). The CDR3 spans 13 residues. The germline V and J ends were trimmed by 7 bases and 1 base, with 13 bases remaining between them.

The chain joins TRBV5-6 to TRBJ1-5; D not resolved. The CDR3 runs 14 residues. Between the trimmed V and J ends, which lost 1 base and 4 bases, there was a span of 9 bases. Looked up from germline, CDR1 is SGHDT and CDR2 is YYEEEE. Here the CDR3 reads CASSLMSQNQPQHF. The CDR3 nucleotides read TGTGCCAGCAGCTTGATGTCCCAGAATCAGCCCCAGCATTTT.

This clonotype has more than one count but fewer than ten. The chain recombines TRBV5-1 with TRBJ2-3, with 8 bases that match TRBD1. Germline-derived CDR1 and CDR2 are SGHRS and YFSETQ. CDR3 length: 14 amino acids. V was clipped by 3 bases and J by 2 bases; unmatched bases: 2. The CDR3 loop reads CASSSRGHTDTQYF. Written as DNA, the CDR3 is TGCGCCAGCAGCTCCAGGGGGCACACAGATACGCAGTATTTT.

This clonotype has a count of ten or more. The genes are TRBV20-1 and TRBJ2-1; unclear D gene. Germline lookup yields CDR1 DFQATT and CDR2 SNEGSKA (reference sequence). The CDR3 is 13 amino acids. Trimming took 5 bases from V and 7 from J, leaving 15 bases between them. The CDR3 sequence is CSARLLGENEQFF. CDR3 nucleotide sequence: TGCAGTGCTCGGCTACTTGGTGAGAATGAGCAGTTCTTC.

This clonotype appeared a few times. The CDR3 region has the DNA TGTGCCAGCAGTCTCCAACCCGGACAGGGGGCGGTCGATGGCTACACCTTC. Residues: CASSLQPGQGAVDGYTF. This sequence joins TRBV12-3 or TRBV12-4 and TRBJ1-2; 11 positions match TRBD1. Trimming took 5 bases from V and 6 from J; bases not matched to a gene: 14. The CDR3 totals 17 residues.

This clonotype came up many times. V gene TRBV20-1 combines with J gene TRBJ2-5, with 9 bases that match TRBD1. The CDR3 length is 16 residues. Trimming removed 1 base from V and 1 base from J; junction bases left unmatched: 7. Germline assignment: CDR1 DFQATT and CDR2 SNEGSKA (reference sequence). The CDR3 DNA reads TGCAGTGCTAGAGCCCGACAGGGGGTCCTCCAAGAGACCCAGTACTTC. Its protein product is CSARARQGVLQETQYF.

This clonotype was found a few times. CDR3 protein: CASSSTPTAGKDYEQYV. CDR3 nucleotides: TGTGCCAGCAGCTCAACCCCCACTGCGGGGAAAGACTACGAGCAGTACGTC. The V call is TRBV11-2, the J call TRBJ2-7, with D possibly TRBD2 on 6 matching bases. There are 17 residues in the CDR3. CDR1 SGHAT and CDR2 FQNNGV come from the germline V gene. Trimming took off 4 bases at V and 3 bases at J, with 22 bases between the two ends.

The chain couples TRBV6-2 or TRBV6-3 to TRBJ2-1; D gene unclear. The germline CDR1 and CDR2 sequences are MNHEY and SVGEGT. The CDR3 contains 15 residues. Trimming took off 2 bases at V and 9 bases at J, with 17 bases between the two ends. CDR3 protein: CASSYMGPNPLEQFF. DNA of the CDR3: TGTGCCAGCAGTTACATGGGCCCTAACCCCCTTGAGCAGTTCTTC.

The chain has TRBV19 and TRBJ2-1, with 8 nucleotides matching TRBD2. In germline, CDR1 is LNHDA, CDR2 SQIVND (reference sequence). V lost 7 bases to trimming and J lost 5 bases; unmatched junction nucleotides: 7. The CDR3 is made up of 14 amino acids. The CDR3 region is CASTISGENNEQFF. The CDR3, as DNA: TGTGCCAGTACCATTAGCGGGGAGAACAATGAGCAGTTCTTC.

This clonotype was detected a few times. The chain combines TRBV12-3 or TRBV12-4 with TRBJ2-3, with 7 bases lining up with TRBD2. The CDR3 is 16 amino acids. The V and J ends lost 8 bases and 2 bases, in that order; junction bases with no gene match: 13. The CDR3 region is CASSLRETALTDTQYF. DNA of the CDR3: TGTGCCAGCTCCTTGCGGGAGACAGCACTCACAGATACGCAGTATTTT.